One and the same sample provided the 30 T cell receptor beta chains below, sequenced in a study of T-cell reconstitution after alpha-beta-depleted transplantation in children. Unique molecular identifiers were incorporated during preparation of the TCRbeta library. MiXCR was run by TCRdb on the PCR reads, yielding one entry per CDR3 protein. The table shows some 310,000 distinct CDR3 sequences, with around 25% occurring only once. This specimen consisted of PBMCs, mostly from graft donor cells, obtained 180 days after TCRalphabeta/CD19-depleted stem cell transplant. Every receptor here comes from a male patient younger than 18 who had a stem cell transplant for acute lymphoblastic leukemia, so the T cells may come from the graft donor.

The rearrangement joins TRBV5-1 to TRBJ2-7, with D tentatively TRBD2 (6 bases). The CDR3 runs 14 residues. V was clipped by 5 bases and J by 3 bases, with 15 bases between them. CDR1 and CDR2 (germline): SGHRS, YFSETQ. The DNA of the CDR3 is TGCGCCAGCAGATGGGGGGACGGTTTCTACGAGCAGTACTTC. This gives the protein CASRWGDGFYEQYF.

This clonotype was detected only a few times. V gene TRBV6-1 combines with J gene TRBJ1-4; 7 bases fit TRBD1. The CDR3 sequence is 14 residues long. In germline, CDR1 is MNHNS, CDR2 SASEGT. V shed 7 bases and J 4 bases; nucleotides not matched to a gene: 6. The CDR3 spells CASKGGQINEKLFF. CDR3 nucleotides: TGTGCCAGCAAAGGGGGACAGATTAATGAAAAACTGTTTTTT.

The table lists this clonotype with a count of one. The rearrangement uses TRBV29-1 and TRBJ2-3; D possibly corresponds to TRBD1 (6 bases). CDR1 is SQVTM, CDR2 ANQGSEA, per germline. CDR3 size: 15 residues. The V end lost 6 bases, the J end lost 4 bases, and 20 bases lay between the germline ends. This CDR3 is CSVTGRSPEADTQYF. For the CDR3, the DNA is TGCAGCGTGACAGGTCGGAGCCCTGAAGCAGATACGCAGTATTTT.

The rearrangement uses TRBV12-3 or TRBV12-4 and TRBJ1-1; TRBD1 matches at 7 bases. The length of the CDR3 is 14 residues. Trimming at V came to 9 bases and at J to 4 bases, leaving 11 bases not matched to a gene. CDR3 sequence (DNA): TGTGCCAGTTCATTTGCCAGGGGGGGCACTGAAGCTTTCTTT. Amino acids: CASSFARGGTEAFF.

The chain links TRBV4-1 to TRBJ2-1, with D possibly being TRBD1 or TRBD2 (6 bases each). CDR1 is MGHRA, CDR2 YSYEKL, per germline. With 2 bases removed from V and 7 bases from J, the gap between germline ends came to 15 bases. The length of the CDR3 is 15 residues. The CDR3 loop reads CASSQIAVGGNEQFF. CDR3 bases: TGCGCCAGCAGCCAAATAGCGGTAGGGGGGAATGAGCAGTTCTTC.

The chain employs TRBV6-1 and TRBJ1-2; D remains ambiguous. Deletions cut 6 bases from V and 10 bases from J, with 21 bases between. This CDR3 spans 14 amino acids. The germline gives CDR1 MNHNS, CDR2 SASEGT. DNA of the CDR3: TGTGCCAGCAGAATTACCCAGCTCGGGGTCGTCTACACCTTC. This codes for CASRITQLGVVYTF.

This clonotype appeared a few times. The chain couples TRBV11-2 to TRBJ2-1; D remains unclear. Germline values: CDR1 SGHAT, CDR2 FQNNGV. CDR3 size: 12 residues. Trimming removed 5 bases at V and 10 bases at J, with 12 bases between. CDR3 coding DNA: TGTGCCAGCAGCGCGCGACGATTGGAGCAGTTCTTC. Protein sequence: CASSARRLEQFF.

This clonotype has just a few counts. The rearrangement links TRBV5-1 to TRBJ1-2; 9 bases are shared with TRBD1. Germline V lookup: CDR1 SGHRS, CDR2 YFSETQ. The length of the CDR3 is 17 residues. Losses at the gene ends were 4 bases for V and 6 bases for J; bases not matched to a gene: 16. CDR3 in DNA: TGCGCCAGCAGCATCAGACCCTCACAGGGGGCGGTTCATGGCTACACCTTC. Translated, it gives CASSIRPSQGAVHGYTF.

The V gene is TRBV5-1, the J gene TRBJ2-1; 7 nucleotides align to TRBD2. The CDR3 runs 16 residues. CDR1 is SGHRS, CDR2 YFSETQ, per germline. V gave up 0 bases and J gave up 1 base; unmatched junction bases: 4. The CDR3 spells CASSLDSSGSYNEQFF. CDR3 nucleotide sequence: TGCGCCAGCAGCTTGGATTCTAGCGGTTCCTACAATGAGCAGTTCTTC.

This sequence joins TRBV20-1 and TRBJ2-1; 9 bases are shared with TRBD2. The CDR3 totals 14 residues. From germline, CDR1 is DFQATT and CDR2 SNEGSKA (reference sequence). V trimming: 6 bases; J trimming: 1 base; junction bases outside the gene matches: 4. The CDR3, as DNA: TGCAGTGCCGCGGGGGGGCTTTCCTACAATGAGCAGTTCTTC. Translating it yields CSAAGGLSYNEQFF.

Ten or more counts support this clonotype. This chain connects TRBV6-5 to TRBJ2-1; TRBD1 is a possible D gene (5 bases). The CDR3 loop spans 11 amino acids. Germline V gives CDR1 MNHEY, CDR2 SVGAGI. Trimming removed 5 bases from V and 10 bases from J, with 9 bases in between. CDR3 nucleotides: TGTGCCAGCAGTACTTACAGGGAGCAGTTCTTC. Translation: CASSTYREQFF.

This clonotype showed up just a few times. J is TRBJ1-5 and V is TRBV12-3 or TRBV12-4; 9 positions agree with TRBD1. The CDR3 totals 15 residues. Trimming removed 2 bases from V and 6 bases from J; junction bases left unmatched: 5. CDR3 DNA sequence: TGTGCCAGCAGTTTACGACAGGGGGGTTTTCAGCCCCAGCATTTT. It is translated as CASSLRQGGFQPQHF.

V gene TRBV5-1 combines with J gene TRBJ2-1; the match to TRBD2 covers 8 bases. V was pared by 4 bases and J by 0 bases, with 6 bases of the junction left unmatched. This CDR3 spans 16 amino acids. Germline values: CDR1 SGHRS, CDR2 YFSETQ. CDR3: CASSPTSVYSYNEQFF. As DNA, the CDR3 is TGCGCCAGCAGCCCGACTAGCGTTTACTCCTACAATGAGCAGTTCTTC.

This clonotype appeared once. The rearrangement links TRBV11-2 to TRBJ2-7; TRBD2 matches 12 bases. Germline lookup yields CDR1 SGHAT and CDR2 FQNNGV. The CDR3 runs 17 residues. The J segment lost 3 bases and the V segment lost 3 bases, leaving 9 bases of the junction unmatched. CDR3 DNA sequence: TGTGCCAGCAGCTTTAGGACTAGCGGGACCACAAACTACGAGCAGTACTTC. As protein: CASSFRTSGTTNYEQYF.

This chain uses TRBV15 with TRBJ2-1; D is unclear. This CDR3 has 12 residues. The V end was cut by 5 bases, the J end by 3 bases, with 5 bases between. Germline CDR1 and CDR2: LNHNV and YYDKDF (reference sequence). The CDR3 bases are TGTGCCACCAGCCTCCACTACAATGAGCAGTTCTTC. Encoded protein: CATSLHYNEQFF.

The chain recombines TRBV20-1 with TRBJ2-2; D gene ambiguous. CDR1 is DFQATT, CDR2 SNEGSKA, per germline (reference sequence). The CDR3 contains 12 residues. Trimming shortened V by 3 bases and J by 3 bases, and 5 bases separated the two germline ends. The CDR3 loop reads CSASGHTGELFF. The CDR3 nucleotides read TGCAGTGCTAGTGGGCACACCGGGGAGCTGTTTTTT.

Note on this clonotype: The germline gene is not matched at one end of the junction; a read error may be the cause. The V and J genes are TRBV6-2 or TRBV6-3 and TRBJ1-5, with D perhaps TRBD1 (6 bases). The germline CDR1 and CDR2 sequences are MNHEY and SVGEGT. CDR3 size: 16 residues. CDR3 region: CASSPIRGQSNQSQHF. In nucleotides, the CDR3 is TGTGCCAGCAGTCCAATCCGCGGACAGTCGAATCAGTCCCAGCATTTT.

The chain carries TRBV7-3 and TRBJ2-3, with 8 positions matching TRBD1. This CDR3 is built from 15 residues. Germline V lookup: CDR1 SGHTA, CDR2 FQGTGA. Losses at the gene ends were 5 bases for V and 2 bases for J; bases not matched to a gene: 6. The CDR3 is CASSRTGILTDTQYF. DNA for the CDR3: TGTGCCAGCAGCAGGACAGGGATCCTCACAGATACGCAGTATTTT.

This sequence joins TRBV5-5 and TRBJ2-7, with 10 positions matching TRBD2. This CDR3 region has 16 residues. The ends lost 4 bases at V and 6 bases at J; junction bases unmatched: 13. Germline assignment: CDR1 SGHKS and CDR2 YYEKEE (reference sequence). CDR3 bases: TGTGCCAGCAGCCCCCGTAAGAGTAGCGGGAGGCGCGAGCAGTACTTC. Translating gives CASSPRKSSGRREQYF.

The rearrangement links TRBV12-3 or TRBV12-4 to TRBJ2-2; no clear D gene. The CDR3 runs to 14 residues. V lost 6 bases, J lost 6 bases, and 14 bases lay in between. Written as DNA, the CDR3 is TGTGCCAGCAGCCCATCGTATGGTGCCGGGGAGCTGTTTTTT. It translates to CASSPSYGAGELFF.

The gene calls are TRBV6-5 and TRBJ2-1, with TRBD2 as a possible D gene (6 bases). V was trimmed by 3 bases and J by 3 bases, leaving 9 bases between them. CDR3 length: 14 amino acids. CDR1 is MNHEY, CDR2 SVGAGI, per germline. The CDR3, as DNA: TGTGCCAGCAGTTATGCGGGACGCTACAATGAGCAGTTCTTC. Translated, it gives CASSYAGRYNEQFF.

A few counts support this clonotype. The chain recombines TRBV9 with TRBJ2-1; maybe TRBD1 (5 bases). The CDR3 is made up of 15 amino acids. Trimming took 0 bases from V and 1 from J, leaving 8 bases between them. The germline V gene encodes CDR1 SGDLS and CDR2 YYNGEE. Here the CDR3 reads CASSVGQNSYNEQFF. The DNA for the CDR3 is TGTGCCAGCAGCGTAGGACAGAATTCCTACAATGAGCAGTTCTTC. The complete variable domain, with remaining parts taken from reference TRBV9 and TRBJ2-1, reads DSGVTQTPKHLITATGQRVTLRCSPRSGDLSVYWYQQSLDQGLQFLIQYYNGEERAKGNILERFSAQQFPDLHSELNLSSLELGDSALYFCASSVGQNSYNEQFFGPGTRLTVL.

This clonotype occurred a few times. The gene calls are TRBV9 and TRBJ2-3; the match to TRBD2 covers 10 bases. This CDR3 comprises 18 residues. Germline loops: CDR1 SGDLS, CDR2 YYNGEE. The junction had 9 bases not matched to a gene; V was cut back by 0 bases and J by 2 bases. Here the CDR3 DNA reads TGTGCCAGCAGCGTAGAGAGCATAGCGGGAGGTCTCACAGATACGCAGTATTTT. This codes for CASSVESIAGGLTDTQYF.

This clonotype turned up a few times. The J gene is TRBJ2-3, the V gene TRBV7-9; 13 bases match TRBD2. CDR1 SEHNR and CDR2 FQNEAQ come from the germline V gene (reference sequence). Losses at the gene ends were 4 bases for V and 6 bases for J; bases not matched to a gene: 4. This CDR3 spans 15 amino acids. CDR3 DNA sequence: TGTGCCAGCAGCTATGGACTAGCGGGAGAGGATACGCAGTATTTT. It yields the protein CASSYGLAGEDTQYF.

This clonotype was counted a few times. The chain combines TRBV27 with TRBJ2-7, with 9 bases matching TRBD2. Trimming took 6 bases from V and 6 from J; bases not matched to a gene: 6. The CDR3 sequence is 13 residues long. Germline V lookup: CDR1 MNHEY, CDR2 SMNVEV (reference sequence). The CDR3 DNA is TGTGCCAGCAGCTACACGCGGGAGGGCGAGCAGTACTTC. Its protein product is CASSYTREGEQYF.

This clonotype was recorded a few times. The chain uses TRBV20-1 and TRBJ2-7; TRBD2 agrees at 8 bases. The CDR3 runs 13 residues. CDR1 and CDR2 from the germline V gene are DFQATT and SNEGSKA (reference sequence). The J segment lost 7 bases and the V segment lost 3 bases, leaving 8 bases of the junction unmatched. The CDR3 is CSASGSGSWEQYF. For the CDR3, the DNA is TGCAGTGCTAGTGGGAGCGGGAGCTGGGAGCAGTACTTC.

The chain has TRBV7-8 and TRBJ2-3; 9 nucleotides line up with TRBD2. The CDR3 is 17 residues long. Germline-derived CDR1 and CDR2 are SGHVS and FQNEAQ. Trimming cost V 4 bases and J 0 bases; bases outside gene matches: 8. The CDR3: CASSSPRTSASTDTQYF. The CDR3, as DNA: TGTGCCAGCAGCTCTCCAAGGACTAGCGCAAGCACAGATACGCAGTATTTT.

The chain links TRBV29-1 to TRBJ2-5; TRBD1 agrees at 8 bases. V shed 3 bases and J 4 bases; nucleotides not matched to a gene: 7. The germline CDR1 and CDR2 sequences are SQVTM and ANQGSEA. CDR3 length equals 14 residues. This CDR3 is CSVEPGGRGETQYF. For the CDR3, the DNA is TGCAGCGTTGAGCCAGGGGGCAGGGGAGAGACCCAGTACTTC.

The chain combines TRBV20-1 with TRBJ1-6, with 8 bases matching TRBD1. The CDR3 is 15 amino acids. Germline V gene data show CDR1 as DFQATT and CDR2 as SNEGSKA (reference sequence). The V gene end was trimmed by 1 base and the J gene end by 5 bases; junction bases not matched to a gene: 4. The CDR3 region is CSARGTGRNNSPLHF. The DNA for the CDR3 is TGCAGTGCTAGAGGGACAGGGCGCAATAATTCACCCCTCCACTTT.

V usage is TRBV18 and J usage is TRBJ2-1; 11 bases are shared with TRBD2. V gave up 5 bases and J gave up 1 base; unmatched junction bases: 4. Germline lookup yields CDR1 KGHSH and CDR2 LQKENI. The CDR3 contains 16 residues. CDR3 in DNA: TGTGCCAGCTCATCTCTAGCGGGAGGTTCCTACAATGAGCAGTTCTTC. This sequence encodes CASSSLAGGSYNEQFF.